The sample holds a few counts of the clone carrying this T cell receptor beta chain. Its specificity is not known. CDR3 and TCR beta VDJ profiling relied on a genomic DNA template. A single record per CDR3 protein comes from TCRdb applying MiXCR to the reads. Counted here are 150,000 to 200,000 distinct CDR3 sequences, under 55% occurring once; the ten biggest clones make up 0.85% to 1.3%. The data are from a study of CD8+CD57+ T cells in acquired aplastic anemia. As for the study in general: On average, sorted CD4+ and CD8+ cells gave 3 to 3.5 ug of DNA.

Study observations and caveats: Patients and controls had CD8+ Simpson's diversity values that were not significantly distinct.

The authors sequenced patients whose flow cytometry had shown CD8+CD57+ cell expansion. With no exception, the patients had severe acquired aplastic anemia. Blood samples were obtained from patients who had received no prior therapy. The V and J ends lost 4 bases and 0 bases respectively, with 3 bases between them. The CDR3 length is 13 residues. The germline CDR1 and CDR2 sequences are LGHDT and YNNKEL (reference sequence). This receptor was identified in a human donor with aplastic anemia. The V call is TRBV3-1, the J call TRBJ1-4; D is undetermined. Sequenced: sorted CD4+, CD8+, or CD8+CD57+ T cells (not recorded which) from PBMCs. The CDR3 DNA follows: TGTGCCAGCAGCCCATCAACTAATGAAAAACTGTTTTTT. Encoded protein: CASSPSTNEKLFF. Supplemented by reference TRBV3-1 and TRBJ1-4, the full variable domain reads DTAVSQTPKYLVTQMGNDKSIKCEQNLGHDTMYWYKQDSKKFLKIMFSYNNKELIINETVPNRFSPKSPDKAHLNLHINSLELGDSAVYFCASSPSTNEKLFFGSGTQLSVL.